These 25 T cell receptor beta chains share one sample of origin, sequenced in a study of breast tumors, draining lymph nodes, adjacent tissues. TCRdb passed the multiplex PCR reads through MiXCR, listing each CDR3 protein once. The sample shows about 180,000 distinct CDR3 sequences, roughly 30% of them seen only once. Samples came from axillary lymph nodes draining the breast cancer. Sequenced input: axillary lymph node tissue. The receptors come from a female donor with breast cancer. Some clones in this sample may be carry-over from other donors' samples.

In its sample, this clonotype was seen many times. The chain uses TRBV7-9 and TRBJ2-5; 9 nucleotides align to TRBD1. CDR3 length: 15 residues. Germline trimming cut 10 bases from V and 4 bases from J; bases unmatched to any gene: 13. Germline V lookup: CDR1 SEHNR, CDR2 FQNEAQ (reference sequence). The CDR3 here is CAIAGTGNPGETQYF. CDR3 bases: TGTGCCATTGCCGGGACAGGGAACCCCGGAGAGACCCAGTACTTC.

This clonotype was observed many times. DNA for the CDR3: TGTGCCACCAGCAGAGATGGGACACGACTCTCTGGGGCCAACGTCCTGACTTTC. This gives the protein CATSRDGTRLSGANVLTF. V is TRBV15 and J is TRBJ2-6; D is perhaps TRBD1 (6 bases). Trimming took off 0 bases at V and 0 bases at J, with 12 bases between the two ends. This CDR3 is 18 amino acids long. Germline values: CDR1 LNHNV, CDR2 YYDKDF (reference sequence).

As concerns this clonotype: A single base separates this from a much larger clone, so it may be a read error. The chain couples TRBV5-4 to TRBJ2-2; D unclear. Germline V gene sequence: CDR1 SGHNT, CDR2 YYREEE (reference sequence). CDR3 length equals 12 residues. This chain's CDR3 is CDSSFDTRELFF. CDR3 nucleotide sequence: TGTGACAGCAGCTTTGACACCCGGGAGCTGTTTTTT.

This clonotype was seen ten or more times. A much larger clone differs by one base, so this may be a read error. The gene calls are TRBV9 and TRBJ2-5; D not certain. V lost 0 bases, J lost 7 bases, and 4 bases lay in between. CDR3 length: 11 amino acids. Germline V lookup: CDR1 SGDLS, CDR2 YYNGEE. CDR3 DNA sequence: TGTGCCAGCAGCGTAGGAGGGACCCAGTACTTC. The encoded protein is CASSVGGTQYF.

This clonotype was detected many times. The genes are TRBV5-6 and TRBJ2-7; D may be TRBD1 or TRBD2 (5 bases each). Germline CDR1 is SGHDT and CDR2 is YYEEEE. The CDR3 consists of 14 residues. V lost 0 bases, J lost 1 base, and 8 bases lay in between. The CDR3 here is CASSLGWGSYEQYF. The CDR3 nucleotides read TGTGCCAGCAGCTTGGGGTGGGGGTCCTACGAGCAGTACTTC.

This chain connects TRBV11-2 to TRBJ2-3, with D perhaps matching TRBD2 (6 bases). Germline V gives CDR1 SGHAT, CDR2 FQNNGV. Trimming removed 1 base at V and 4 bases at J, with 12 bases between. The length of the CDR3 is 15 residues. The CDR3 DNA reads as TGTGCCAGCAGCTTAGGGGCTAGCGCGTCAGATACGCAGTATTTT. Translating it yields CASSLGASASDTQYF.

In regard to this clonotype: One base away lies a much larger clone, so this may be a sequencing read error. This chain uses TRBV20-1 with TRBJ2-1; D is perhaps TRBD2 (5 bases). Per germline, CDR1 DFQATT and CDR2 SNEGSKA (reference sequence). This CDR3 spans 14 amino acids. Between the trimmed V and J ends, which lost 4 bases and 9 bases, there was a span of 19 bases. CDR3 bases: TGCAGTGCTACCCCTCCGGGATCCGACACTGAGCAGTTCTTC. Translated, it gives CSATPPGSDTEQFF.

This clonotype appeared a few times. CDR3 DNA: TGTGCCAGCAGTGGATGGTGGGGTGGTGGGAATGAGCAGTTCTTC. The encoded protein is CASSGWWGGGNEQFF. This chain uses TRBV27 with TRBJ2-1; D not resolved. The CDR3 sequence is 15 residues long. The germline V gene has CDR1 MNHEY and CDR2 SMNVEV (reference sequence). Trimming took off 5 bases at V and 7 bases at J, with 18 bases between the two ends.

This sequence joins TRBV20-1 and TRBJ1-3; tentative D call: TRBD1 (6 bases). Germline loops: CDR1 DFQATT, CDR2 SNEGSKA (reference sequence). The CDR3 runs 16 residues. V dropped 0 bases and J dropped 4 bases, with 16 bases sitting between them. The CDR3 region is CSARDHGGPEGNTIYF. CDR3 DNA: TGCAGTGCTAGAGATCATGGGGGCCCTGAGGGAAACACCATATATTTT.

In this sample, this clonotype turned up many times. V gene TRBV7-9 combines with J gene TRBJ2-5; D may be TRBD2 (6 bases). V was cut by 4 bases and J by 2 bases, with 11 bases left in between. Germline-derived CDR1 and CDR2 are SEHNR and FQNEAQ (reference sequence). The CDR3 is 14 residues long. The DNA of the CDR3 is TGTGCCAGCAGCTGGAGGCGGGATCAAGAGACCCAGTACTTC. This gives the protein CASSWRRDQETQYF.

This clonotype showed up many times. This rearrangement joins TRBV7-3 to TRBJ2-7; D is possibly TRBD1 (5 bases). CDR1 and CDR2 (germline): SGHTA, FQGTGA. Trimming removed 2 bases at V and 3 bases at J, with 8 bases between. The CDR3 loop spans 13 amino acids. The CDR3, as DNA: TGTGCCAGCAGCTTAGGGGCTAACTACGAGCAGTACTTC. Its translation is CASSLGANYEQYF.

This clonotype was recorded many times. This sequence joins TRBV19 and TRBJ1-2; the match to TRBD1 covers 7 bases. The junction had 9 bases not matched to a gene; V was cut back by 2 bases and J by 3 bases. The CDR3 is 16 amino acids. Germline CDR1 is LNHDA and CDR2 is SQIVND (reference sequence). The CDR3 sequence: CASSIPQGVLDYGYTF. The CDR3, as DNA: TGTGCCAGTAGTATACCCCAGGGGGTTCTCGACTATGGCTACACCTTC.

With regard to this clonotype: It may be a read error: a sequence one base away is much more abundant. The conserved closing phenylalanine or tryptophan is absent in this CDR3, likely reflecting a read error. The V and J genes are TRBV11-2 and TRBJ2-1; no clear D gene. Germline V gene sequence: CDR1 SGHAT, CDR2 FQNNGV. The CDR3 spans 13 residues. V lost 2 bases and J 10 bases, leaving 12 bases between the germline ends. CDR3 DNA: TGTGCCAGCAGCTTATTGGTAGACGGAGAGCAGTTCTCC. Its translation: CASSLLVDGEQFS.

This chain joins TRBV20-1 and TRBJ1-2, with D possibly TRBD1 on 5 matching bases. In germline, CDR1 is DFQATT, CDR2 SNEGSKA (reference sequence). The V and J ends lost 0 bases and 7 bases respectively, with 9 bases between them. The CDR3 spans 12 residues. The CDR3: CSARDQGSGYTF. DNA of the CDR3: TGCAGTGCTAGAGATCAGGGAAGTGGCTACACCTTC.

V usage is TRBV15 and J usage is TRBJ2-1, with D possibly matching TRBD2 (6 bases). The CDR3 is made up of 16 amino acids. V dropped 3 bases and J dropped 6 bases, with 18 bases sitting between them. The V gene's germline CDR1 is LNHNV and CDR2 YYDKDF (reference sequence). Written as DNA, the CDR3 is TGTGCCACCAGCAGCGGAGGGGAGGTGAAAATCAATGAGCAGTTCTTC. Translating it yields CATSSGGEVKINEQFF. Full variable domain (remainder filled in from reference TRBV15 and TRBJ2-1): DAMVIQNPRYQVTQFGKPVTLSCSQTLNHNVMYWYQQKSSQAPKLLFHYYDKDFNNEADTPDNFQSRRPNTSFCFLDIRSPGLGDTAMYLCATSSGGEVKINEQFFGPGTRLTVL.

The chain joins TRBV6-1 to TRBJ2-4; 10 bases align to TRBD2. Germline CDR1 MNHNS, CDR2 SASEGT. V was clipped by 11 bases and J by 0 bases; unmatched bases: 10. This CDR3 is 16 amino acids long. The CDR3 DNA reads as TGTGCCGCGGGAGCGGGAGGGCTTCTAGCCAAAAACATTCAGTACTTC. This sequence encodes CAAGAGGLLAKNIQYF.

As concerns this clonotype: Given the absence of the conserved phenylalanine or tryptophan at the CDR3 end, a read error is likely. This chain links TRBV24-1 with TRBJ2-1; TRBD1 matches at 8 bases. From germline, CDR1 is KGHDR and CDR2 SFDVKD. This CDR3 contains 14 residues. In DNA form, the CDR3 reads TGTGCTACCAGTCCTAGGGACAGGCGGAATGAGCAGTTCCTC. Amino acids: CATSPRDRRNEQFL.

This clonotype was observed at least ten times. CDR3 sequence (DNA): TGTGCCAGCAGCTCAACCGGGACTAGCGGGAGGGCCTGGACCGGGGAGCTGTTTTTT. This gives the protein CASSSTGTSGRAWTGELFF. The chain employs TRBV7-9 and TRBJ2-2; TRBD2 matches at 16 bases. This CDR3 has 19 residues. Looked up from germline, CDR1 is SEHNR and CDR2 is FQNEAQ (reference sequence). Trimming took 4 bases from V and 5 from J; bases not matched to a gene: 10. Filled out from reference TRBV7-9 and TRBJ2-2, the complete variable domain reads DTGVSQNPRHKITKRGQNVTFRCDPISEHNRLYWYRQTLGQGPEFLTYFQNEAQLEKSRLLSDRFSAERPKGSFSTLEIQRTEQGDSAMYLCASSSTGTSGRAWTGELFFGEGSRLTVL.

This clonotype was counted at least ten times. The chain employs TRBV6-6 and TRBJ2-5; weak D call: TRBD2 (6 bases). V lost 5 bases and J lost 6, with 16 bases in between. Looked up from germline, CDR1 is MNHNY and CDR2 is SVGAGI (reference sequence). The CDR3 runs 14 residues. The CDR3 protein is CASSPPGVVKTQYF. The CDR3 coding sequence is TGTGCCAGCAGTCCCCCGGGGGTGGTAAAGACCCAGTACTTC.

This clonotype was counted ten times or more. CDR3 sequence: CAIRNPGAEAFF. CDR3 sequence (DNA): TGTGCCATCAGGAACCCAGGGGCCGAAGCTTTCTTT. This sequence joins TRBV10-3 and TRBJ1-1, with TRBD1 as a possible D gene (6 bases). V dropped 6 bases and J dropped 8 bases, with 13 bases sitting between them. This CDR3 has 12 residues. Germline CDR1 reads ENHRY; CDR2 reads SYGVKD.

The chain is built from TRBV15 and TRBJ2-2; no clear D. CDR1 and CDR2 from the germline V gene are LNHNV and YYDKDF (reference sequence). The CDR3 totals 14 residues. V was cut by 1 base and J by 8 bases, with 11 bases left in between. The CDR3 loop reads CATSRVGVEGELFF. CDR3 coding DNA: TGTGCCACCAGCAGAGTCGGAGTAGAGGGGGAGCTGTTTTTT.

The chain carries TRBV12-3 or TRBV12-4 and TRBJ2-1; 10 positions agree with TRBD2. Unmatched junction bases numbered 3, after V lost 4 bases and J lost 6 bases. The CDR3 length is 14 residues. This chain's CDR3 is CASSSSGGGNEQFF. Written as DNA, the CDR3 is TGTGCCAGCAGTTCTAGCGGGGGCGGCAATGAGCAGTTCTTC.

This clonotype occurred a few times. The rearrangement uses TRBV5-6 and TRBJ1-1, with D unresolved. Germline V gene data show CDR1 as SGHDT and CDR2 as YYEEEE. CDR3 length: 14 residues. V was pared by 4 bases and J by 1 base, with 11 bases between. This CDR3 is CASSPPAGNTEAFF. In DNA form, the CDR3 reads TGTGCCAGCAGCCCCCCCGCGGGGAACACTGAAGCTTTCTTT.

The rearrangement links TRBV7-9 to TRBJ1-1; D is ambiguous. The CDR3 covers 13 residues. The V gene lost 1 base and the J gene lost 7 bases, with 10 bases spanning the gap. CDR1 and CDR2 from the germline V gene are SEHNR and FQNEAQ (reference sequence). CDR3: CASSLGSRVEAFF. In DNA, the CDR3 is TGTGCCAGCAGCTTAGGCAGCCGCGTTGAAGCTTTCTTT.

Only a few counts were recorded for this clonotype. It may be a read error: a sequence one base away is much more abundant. The chain combines TRBV20-1 with TRBJ2-7; 12 bases align to TRBD2. J gave up 2 bases and V 3 bases, and 11 bases lay outside the gene matches. CDR1 and CDR2 (germline): DFQATT, SNEGSKA (reference sequence). There are 17 residues in the CDR3. The CDR3 region is CSASAAGLAGLTYEQYF. Written as DNA, the CDR3 is TGCAGTGCTAGTGCCGCAGGACTAGCGGGGCTCACCTACGAGCAGTACTTC.